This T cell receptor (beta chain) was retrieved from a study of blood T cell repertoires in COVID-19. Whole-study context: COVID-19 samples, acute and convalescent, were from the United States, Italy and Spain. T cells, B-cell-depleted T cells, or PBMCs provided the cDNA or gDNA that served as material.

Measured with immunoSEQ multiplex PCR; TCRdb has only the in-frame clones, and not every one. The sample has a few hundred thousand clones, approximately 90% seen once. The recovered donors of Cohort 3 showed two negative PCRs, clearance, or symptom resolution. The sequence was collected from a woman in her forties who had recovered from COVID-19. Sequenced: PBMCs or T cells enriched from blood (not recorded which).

The CDR3: CASSLDSTGELFF. The CDR3 DNA follows: TGTGCCAGCAGCTTGGACAGCACCGGGGAGCTGTTTTTT. The J gene is TRBJ2-2, the V gene TRBV11-3; perhaps TRBD1 as D (6 bases). Germline V gives CDR1 SGHNT, CDR2 YENEEA. The CDR3 contains 13 residues. V lost 3 bases and J lost 4, with 6 bases in between.